The T cell receptor beta chain under discussion was sequenced for a study of T cells in Graves' hyperthyroidism and ophthalmopathy. Turning to the study itself: Blood from the periphery was taken at initial diagnosis, before any treatment.

In this sample, this clonotype turned up many times. Germline V gene data show CDR1 as SGHTA and CDR2 as FQGNSA. The CDR3 has 18 amino acids. V shed 4 bases and J 2 bases; nucleotides not matched to a gene: 9. Exclusion of patients followed from uncontrolled infection, other autoimmune disease, pregnancy or lactation. Diagnostic assessment was based on clinical symptoms, serum thyroxine and TRAb, thyroid ultrasound and orbital computed tomography. Fresh peripheral blood, about 9.6 ml, yielded the PBMCs. There were TCR beta CDR3 regions amplified from RNA transcripts. HTBI primers were used for first-round RT-PCR of the TCR CDR3. TCRdb ran MiXCR on the multiplex PCR reads and lists one entry per CDR3 protein. The data show about 500,000 distinct CDR3 sequences, more than 15% seen once.

The chain links TRBV7-2 to TRBJ2-3, with 13 bases aligning to TRBD2. The sequence was obtained from a woman in her twenties or thirties with Graves' ophthalmopathy. The specimen sequenced was blood. In DNA form, the CDR3 reads TGTGCCAGCAGCTCAGCCGGGACTAGCGGGGCCGACACAGATACGCAGTATTTT. Translating it yields CASSSAGTSGADTDTQYF.